This TCR beta chain was sequenced during a study of post-analysis software for immune sequencing data. General study points: There was significantly lower normalized Chao1 diversity in multiple sclerosis patients than in controls. Samples sharing a preparation batch grouped tightly together when assessed by F measure.

Prepared TCR beta cDNA libraries contained unique molecular identifiers. Once 1 to 10 million T cells were used, a few hundred thousand cDNA molecules resulted. TCRdb re-called the PCR reads through MiXCR, storing one row per CDR3 protein. This sample carries 600,000 to 750,000 distinct CDR3 sequences, approximately 59% of them seen once, and the ten largest clones take approximately 11%. Turning to this clonotype: Its antigen is as yet unknown. The junction shows a germline mismatch at one end, possibly a read error.

Sequencing was performed on blood. The sequence came from a girl aged 2 to 10 with multiple sclerosis.

In DNA form, the CDR3 reads TGCGCCGGCAGCTTGGCCGCACCGGAGAAGCAGTTCTTC. Protein sequence: CAGSLAAPEKQFF. The chain has TRBV5-1 and TRBJ2-1; D uncertain. CDR1 is SGHRS and CDR2 is YFSETQ in the germline V gene. The CDR3 loop spans 13 amino acids.